The count of the clone carrying this T cell receptor beta chain is one. This entry belongs to a study of CD8+ T cells in alopecia areata. CDR3 length equals 20 residues. Germline trimming cut 0 bases from V and 0 bases from J; bases unmatched to any gene: 6. The germline CDR1 and CDR2 sequences are SGDLS and YYNGEE. RNA, once extracted, was reverse transcribed into cDNA for use as the sequencing template. Profiled with immunoSEQ multiplex PCR; TCRdb holds only in-frame clones, not every one. The data show some 210,000 clones, around 62% seen once. V usage is TRBV9 and J usage is TRBJ2-1; 16 nucleotides line up with TRBD2. The starting material was CD4+ T cells sorted from blood, obtained at week 0. The receptor's source is a human donor with alopecia areata. The CDR3 nucleotides are TGTGCCAGCAGCGTAGAGGGACTAGCGGGAGGGCCAAGCTCCTACAATGAGCAGTTCTTC. Its translation is CASSVEGLAGGPSSYNEQFF. The whole variable domain, filled in from reference TRBV9 and TRBJ2-1, reads DSGVTQTPKHLITATGQRVTLRCSPRSGDLSVYWYQQSLDQGLQFLIQYYNGEERAKGNILERFSAQQFPDLHSELNLSSLELGDSALYFCASSVEGLAGGPSSYNEQFFGPGTRLTVL.